Below are 14 T cell receptor beta chains sequenced from a single sample in a study of blood T cell repertoires in COVID-19. Assay: immunoSEQ multiplex PCR; the TCRdb copy retains only in-frame clones and omits some. The sample lists approximately 100,000 clones, roughly nine tenths occurring once. The sample was peripheral blood. The source of these receptors is a human donor in a cohort sampled during active COVID-19.

The chain joins TRBV9 to TRBJ2-1, with a tentative D call TRBD2 (6 bases). The germline V gene has CDR1 SGDLS and CDR2 YYNGEE. The CDR3 is 14 residues long. V lost 2 bases and J lost 1, with 7 bases in between. The CDR3 reads CASSVEGSYNEQFF. CDR3 coding DNA: TGTGCCAGCAGCGTGGAGGGGTCCTACAATGAGCAGTTCTTC.

The chain employs TRBV5-3 and TRBJ1-2, with D maybe TRBD1 (5 bases). TRBV5-3 counts as an open reading frame of uncertain function. CDR3 length: 13 residues. V gave up 0 bases and J gave up 2 bases, with 5 bases separating them. CDR3 amino acids: CARSLEGNYGYTF. The DNA of the CDR3 is TGTGCCAGAAGCTTGGAGGGGAACTATGGCTACACCTTC.

V usage is TRBV19 and J usage is TRBJ1-1; D gene ambiguous. Germline V gene lookup returns CDR1 LNHDA and CDR2 SQIVND (reference sequence). Trimming shortened V by 3 bases and J by 2 bases, and 10 bases separated the two germline ends. The CDR3 spans 14 residues. The DNA for the CDR3 is TGTGCCAGTAGTATTGTTGGAGGTAACACTGAAGCTTTCTTT. Its protein is CASSIVGGNTEAFF.

The rearrangement links TRBV29-1 to TRBJ1-4; perhaps TRBD1 as D (5 bases). Germline CDR1 is SQVTM and CDR2 is ANQGSEA. The CDR3 length is 11 residues. The CDR3 nucleotides read TGCTGTGGCGGGGGGAATGAAAAACTGTTTTTT. Translation gives CCGGGNEKLFF.

The chain carries TRBV29-1 and TRBJ2-7; 7 bases match TRBD2. Trimming removed 4 bases from V and 2 bases from J; junction bases left unmatched: 5. This CDR3 comprises 13 residues. In germline, CDR1 is SQVTM, CDR2 ANQGSEA. The DNA of the CDR3 is TGCAGCGTTGGGTCTAGCGGTACCTACGAGCAGTACTTC. Protein sequence: CSVGSSGTYEQYF.

The chain joins TRBV24-1 to TRBJ2-3, with a weak D call TRBD2 (6 bases). CDR1 and CDR2 (germline): KGHDR, SFDVKD. The germline V and J ends were trimmed by 3 bases and 4 bases, with 16 bases remaining between them. CDR3 length: 16 amino acids. CDR3 in amino acids: CATSDRGLSGPDTQYF. For the CDR3, the DNA is TGTGCCACCAGTGATAGAGGACTATCGGGGCCAGATACGCAGTATTTT.

The rearrangement links TRBV7-2 to TRBJ2-3; D may be TRBD2 (5 bases). The germline V and J ends were trimmed by 5 bases and 1 base, with 10 bases remaining between them. CDR3 size: 14 residues. The germline V gene encodes CDR1 SGHTA and CDR2 FQGNSA. CDR3 protein: CASSIGLGTDTQYF. CDR3 nucleotide sequence: TGTGCCAGCAGCATCGGACTCGGCACAGATACGCAGTATTTT.

The V and J genes are TRBV6-2 or TRBV6-3 and TRBJ1-1; 10 bases map to TRBD1. The germline V gene encodes CDR1 MNHEY and CDR2 SVGEGT. J lost 0 bases, V lost 5 bases, and 9 bases had no gene match. The length of the CDR3 is 17 residues. CDR3 bases: TGTGCCAGCAGTGACCCCGGGACAGGGGCAATGAACACTGAAGCTTTCTTT. Amino acid sequence: CASSDPGTGAMNTEAFF.

The V and J genes are TRBV5-6 and TRBJ2-1; D unclear. The CDR3 loop spans 13 amino acids. CDR1 is SGHDT, CDR2 YYEEEE, per germline. V lost 1 base and J 8 bases, leaving 10 bases between the germline ends. CDR3 sequence: CASSLYYIHEQFF. As DNA, the CDR3 is TGTGCCAGCAGCTTGTATTATATCCATGAGCAGTTCTTC.

The chain combines TRBV28 with TRBJ2-1; TRBD2 matches at 8 bases. There are 11 residues in the CDR3. V trimming: 6 bases; J trimming: 14 bases; junction bases outside the gene matches: 6. Per germline, CDR1 MDHEN and CDR2 SYDVKM. DNA of the CDR3: TGTGCCAGCAGCCTGGGACTAGTAAAGTTCTTC. Translation: CASSLGLVKFF.

The CDR3 DNA reads as TGTGCCAGCAGCGTAGGAGCGGGGGTGGGTTATACGCAGTATTTT. Translating gives CASSVGAGVGYTQYF. The V and J genes are TRBV9 and TRBJ2-3, with 8 bases identical to TRBD2. Germline V gives CDR1 SGDLS, CDR2 YYNGEE. The CDR3 covers 15 residues. V lost 0 bases, J lost 7 bases, and 7 bases stayed unmatched.

J is TRBJ1-2 and V is TRBV5-6; 7 positions match TRBD1. Losses at the gene ends were 1 base for V and 12 bases for J; bases not matched to a gene: 6. CDR3 length: 12 residues. Germline lookup yields CDR1 SGHDT and CDR2 YYEEEE. The CDR3 loop reads CASSLSRQGDTF. CDR3 coding DNA: TGTGCCAGCAGCTTGTCCCGACAGGGTGACACCTTC.

The chain carries TRBV9 and TRBJ2-1; TRBD2 aligns across 12 bases. V shed 0 bases, J shed 9 bases, and the junction held 7 bases outside the gene matches. CDR3 length: 16 amino acids. CDR1 and CDR2 from the germline V gene are SGDLS and YYNGEE. The DNA of the CDR3 is TGTGCCAGCAGCGTAGGACTAGCGGGAGTAGTGGGTGAGCAGTTCTTC. This encodes CASSVGLAGVVGEQFF. The full variable domain, in which reference TRBV9 and TRBJ2-1 provide the parts outside the CDR3, is DSGVTQTPKHLITATGQRVTLRCSPRSGDLSVYWYQQSLDQGLQFLIQYYNGEERAKGNILERFSAQQFPDLHSELNLSSLELGDSALYFCASSVGLAGVVGEQFFGPGTRLTVL.

V is TRBV7-8 and J is TRBJ1-5; 8 positions agree with TRBD1. The CDR3 extends over 15 amino acids. Trimming cost V 5 bases and J 7 bases; bases outside gene matches: 10. Germline CDR1 and CDR2: SGHVS and FQNEAQ. The CDR3 nucleotides read TGTGCCAGCAGCCTAGGGTCAGGGGGCGGGCAGCCCCAGCATTTT. Translating it yields CASSLGSGGGQPQHF.